One sample yielded the 26 T cell receptor beta chains listed below, sequenced in a study of blood T cells in healthy people across ages. Using a J-beta primer mix together with a sample-barcoded 5' primer, a second PCR was run for about 6 to 11 cycles. TCRdb called the 5' RACE reads again in MiXCR, with one record for every CDR3 protein. Found here are about 800,000 distinct CDR3 sequences, approximately 25% of them singletons; the top ten hold under 4.5%. These data are also associated with another study on T cells of mothers and their children.

Sequenced material: blood. Receptor source: a boy between 10 and 17 years old in good health.

The rearrangement links TRBV12-3 or TRBV12-4 to TRBJ2-7; 8 nucleotides agree with TRBD1. Trimming took 6 bases from V and 2 from J; bases not matched to a gene: 6. The length of the CDR3 is 14 residues. The CDR3 nucleotides are TGTGCCAGCAGGATAAACAGGGGGGCCTACGAGCAGTACTTC. It translates to CASRINRGAYEQYF.

CDR3 coding DNA: TGTGCCAGCAGTGAAGCACTTCCCGCGGGTAATGAGCAGTTCTTC. It specifies CASSEALPAGNEQFF. This rearrangement joins TRBV6-1 to TRBJ2-1, with D possibly being TRBD2 (5 bases). V lost 0 bases and J 7 bases, leaving 13 bases between the germline ends. The germline V gene encodes CDR1 MNHNS and CDR2 SASEGT. The CDR3 has 15 amino acids.

This clonotype was detected only a few times. The V call is TRBV5-1, the J call TRBJ1-2, with D hard to call. The CDR3 runs to 14 residues. Trimming removed 4 bases from V and 8 bases from J, with 18 bases in between. Germline CDR1 and CDR2: SGHRS and YFSETQ. Here the CDR3 DNA reads TGCGCCAGCAGCCCCCGTGAGGACCTTCGAGGCTACACCTTC. Amino acid sequence: CASSPREDLRGYTF. Variable domain in full (rest from reference TRBV5-1 and TRBJ1-2): KAGVTQTPRYLIKTRGQQVTLSCSPISGHRSVSWYQQTPGQGLQFLFEYFSETQRNKGNFPGRFSGRQFSNSRSEMNVSTLELGDSALYLCASSPREDLRGYTFGSGTRLTVV.

The V and J genes are TRBV19 and TRBJ2-1; 7 nucleotides line up with TRBD1. Trimming cost V 7 bases and J 7 bases; bases outside gene matches: 10. CDR3 size: 14 residues. CDR1 and CDR2 (germline): LNHDA, SQIVND (reference sequence). The chain's CDR3 is CASTATGLWNEQFF. The CDR3 DNA follows: TGTGCCAGTACTGCGACAGGGCTCTGGAATGAGCAGTTCTTC.

The chain couples TRBV28 to TRBJ2-1; possibly TRBD2 for D (6 bases). Gene TRBJ2-5 matches the end of the DNA better, so the J call may be wrong. This CDR3 comprises 17 residues. Looked up from germline, CDR1 is MDHEN and CDR2 is SYDVKM. The CDR3 region is CASSRRAGTATRETQYF. The CDR3 coding sequence is TGTGCCAGCAGTCGTAGGGCGGGGACTGCCACCAGGGAGACCCAGTACTTC.

The genes are TRBV20-1 and TRBJ2-7; 12 bases align to TRBD2. The J call is in doubt because the DNA end fits TRBJ2-1 better. Germline V gene lookup returns CDR1 DFQATT and CDR2 SNEGSKA (reference sequence). The CDR3 contains 15 residues. CDR3 region: CSATMTSGRDNEQFF. The CDR3 region has the DNA TGCAGTGCTACCATGACTAGCGGGAGAGACAATGAGCAGTTCTTC.

This clonotype was counted many times. The chain uses TRBV5-1 and TRBJ2-1, with TRBD2 matching over 7 bases. Germline loops: CDR1 SGHRS, CDR2 YFSETQ. Trimming cost V 2 bases and J 4 bases; bases outside gene matches: 9. This CDR3 region has 16 residues. CDR3 in DNA: TGCGCCAGCAGCTTCCGACTAGCCGGGACGTACAATGAGCAGTTCTTC. It translates to CASSFRLAGTYNEQFF.

This clonotype showed up many times. This rearrangement joins TRBV7-2 to TRBJ1-5; 10 bases are a match to TRBD1. Trimming took 5 bases from V and 4 from J; bases not matched to a gene: 5. The CDR3 length is 15 residues. Germline CDR1 and CDR2: SGHTA and FQGNSA. The CDR3 here is CASSETGGRNQPQHF. In nucleotides, the CDR3 is TGTGCCAGCAGCGAGACAGGGGGCAGGAATCAGCCCCAGCATTTT.

This clonotype was observed a handful of times. The J gene is TRBJ2-1, the V gene TRBV20-1; 7 bases map to TRBD1. CDR1 is DFQATT, CDR2 SNEGSKA, per germline (reference sequence). J gave up 0 bases and V 2 bases, and 7 bases lay outside the gene matches. CDR3 size: 16 residues. CDR3: CSARPLQGISYNEQFF. CDR3 DNA: TGCAGTGCTAGACCTCTACAGGGGATCTCCTACAATGAGCAGTTCTTC.

The chain couples TRBV7-2 to TRBJ1-1; D gene uncertain. CDR3 size: 13 residues. V was trimmed by 5 bases and J by 3 bases, leaving 10 bases between them. Germline CDR1 and CDR2: SGHTA and FQGNSA. The CDR3: CASSTGPDTEAFF. CDR3 sequence (DNA): TGTGCCAGCAGCACGGGCCCGGACACTGAAGCTTTCTTT.

The rearrangement joins TRBV4-3 to TRBJ2-5; no firm D call. Trimming removed 3 bases from V and 0 bases from J, with 5 bases in between. The CDR3 extends over 13 amino acids. Looked up from germline, CDR1 is LGHNA and CDR2 is YSLEER. The CDR3 here is CASSQKNQETQYF. In DNA form, the CDR3 reads TGCGCCAGCAGCCAGAAAAACCAAGAGACCCAGTACTTC.

This clonotype was seen a few times. The chain couples TRBV12-3 or TRBV12-4 to TRBJ1-4; D unclear. V gave up 5 bases and J gave up 3 bases, with 7 bases separating them. This CDR3 contains 13 residues. The CDR3 protein is CASSEVSNEKLFF. DNA for the CDR3: TGTGCCAGCAGTGAGGTATCTAATGAAAAACTGTTTTTT.

Ten or more counts support this clonotype. The J gene is TRBJ2-7, the V gene TRBV6-2 or TRBV6-3; 8 nucleotides match TRBD2. Per germline, CDR1 MNHEY and CDR2 SVGEGT. The V gene end was trimmed by 3 bases and the J gene end by 2 bases; junction bases not matched to a gene: 9. This CDR3 spans 16 amino acids. This chain's CDR3 is CASSYPRERETYEQYF. In nucleotides, the CDR3 is TGTGCCAGCAGTTATCCCCGAGAGCGGGAGACCTACGAGCAGTACTTC.

The rearrangement links TRBV5-1 to TRBJ2-3; a possible D gene is TRBD1 (6 bases). The CDR3 sequence is 15 residues long. The germline V and J ends were trimmed by 3 bases and 0 bases, with 11 bases remaining between them. Germline values: CDR1 SGHRS, CDR2 YFSETQ. CDR3 DNA sequence: TGCGCCAGCAGCTGGCAGGGGCCGAGCACAGATACGCAGTATTTT. Translation: CASSWQGPSTDTQYF.

This clonotype was seen more than once but under ten times. This chain connects TRBV29-1 to TRBJ1-1; D gene unclear. The CDR3 is 11 amino acids. V gave up 7 bases and J gave up 0 bases, with 6 bases separating them. Germline CDR1 is SQVTM and CDR2 is ANQGSEA. CDR3: CSAAMNTEAFF. For the CDR3, the DNA is TGCAGCGCCGCCATGAACACTGAAGCTTTCTTT.

This clonotype was observed a few times. The rearrangement uses TRBV7-2 and TRBJ2-5; a weak D match, TRBD2 (7 bases). The end of the DNA aligns better with TRBJ2-1, so the J call may be wrong. The CDR3 is 14 residues long. Germline V gene sequence: CDR1 SGHTA, CDR2 FQGNSA. The CDR3 nucleotides are TGTGCCAGCAGCTTGGGGGAGGGGGAGGGTGAGCAGTTCTTC. Translating gives CASSLGEGEGEQFF.

The chain employs TRBV5-1 and TRBJ2-1; 15 bases fit TRBD2. The CDR3 loop spans 20 amino acids. The J segment lost 0 bases and the V segment lost 3 bases, leaving 10 bases of the junction unmatched. The V gene's germline CDR1 is SGHRS and CDR2 YFSETQ. CDR3 sequence reads: CASSSRGLAGGSLSYNEQFF. The CDR3 nucleotides read TGCGCCAGCAGCTCTAGGGGACTAGCGGGGGGCTCTCTCTCCTACAATGAGCAGTTCTTC.

The chain recombines TRBV4-3 with TRBJ2-3, with TRBD1 matching 9 bases. Trimming removed 4 bases from V and 2 bases from J; junction bases left unmatched: 7. The length of the CDR3 is 16 residues. Germline V gene lookup returns CDR1 LGHNA and CDR2 YSLEER. The CDR3 loop is CASSLGGQGLTDTQYF. The CDR3 DNA reads as TGCGCCAGCAGCCTCGGGGGACAGGGCCTCACAGATACGCAGTATTTT.

The gene calls are TRBV10-3 and TRBJ2-5; TRBD2 matches at 10 bases. The CDR3 runs 18 residues. V dropped 0 bases and J dropped 3; count of bases not matched to a gene: 10. Germline V gene data show CDR1 as ENHRY and CDR2 as SYGVKD. CDR3: CAISESIGLAGEEETQYF. The CDR3 region has the DNA TGTGCCATCAGTGAGTCAATAGGGCTAGCGGGAGAGGAAGAGACCCAGTACTTC.

This clonotype turned up a few times. The rearrangement links TRBV29-1 to TRBJ2-7, with 7 bases identical to TRBD1. There are 13 residues in the CDR3. V was pared by 6 bases and J by 2 bases, with 7 bases of the junction left unmatched. Germline V CDR1 and CDR2: SQVTM, ANQGSEA. Here the CDR3 reads CSVKDRDTYEQYF. CDR3 nucleotides: TGCAGCGTCAAAGACAGGGATACCTACGAGCAGTACTTC.

The V and J genes are TRBV6-6 and TRBJ2-5, with 7 bases that match TRBD1. Losses at the gene ends were 6 bases for V and 1 base for J; bases not matched to a gene: 5. CDR3 length: 14 amino acids. Germline assignment: CDR1 MNHNY and CDR2 SVGAGI (reference sequence). The CDR3, as DNA: TGTGCCAGCAGAACAGGGGACCTCCAAGAGACCCAGTACTTC. Protein sequence: CASRTGDLQETQYF.

This chain joins TRBV6-2 or TRBV6-3 and TRBJ2-7; tentative D call: TRBD1 (6 bases). This CDR3 spans 18 amino acids. The V gene's germline CDR1 is MNHEY and CDR2 SVGEGT. V was clipped by 2 bases and J by 0 bases, with 20 bases between them. The CDR3 sequence: CASSYALVTGTYSYEQYF. The CDR3 DNA reads TGTGCCAGCAGTTACGCCCTCGTAACCGGGACATACTCCTACGAGCAGTACTTC.

This clonotype appeared once. The J gene is TRBJ2-5, the V gene TRBV12-3 or TRBV12-4; TRBD2 aligns across 12 bases. The length of the CDR3 is 16 residues. J lost 2 bases, V lost 6 bases, and 7 bases had no gene match. CDR3 loop: CASSPGLAGIQETQYF. The CDR3 DNA sequence: TGTGCCAGCAGCCCCGGACTAGCGGGAATACAAGAGACCCAGTACTTC.

The J gene is TRBJ2-5, the V gene TRBV29-1; D ambiguous. V lost 2 bases, J lost 5 bases, and 12 bases lay in between. The CDR3 totals 13 residues. The germline gives CDR1 SQVTM, CDR2 ANQGSEA. CDR3 in DNA: TGCAGCGTTGAAATTGGTGGCGGCGAGACCCAGTACTTC. It specifies CSVEIGGGETQYF.

A few counts support this clonotype. The rearrangement joins TRBV29-1 to TRBJ1-1; 9 bases line up with TRBD1. Germline V gene sequence: CDR1 SQVTM, CDR2 ANQGSEA. The CDR3 spans 13 residues. V trimming: 3 bases; J trimming: 4 bases; junction bases outside the gene matches: 3. CDR3 protein: CSVDGTGPTEAFF. The CDR3 bases are TGCAGCGTTGATGGGACAGGGCCCACTGAAGCTTTCTTT.

V is TRBV7-9 and J is TRBJ2-2; TRBD2 matches 7 bases. Losses at the gene ends were 5 bases for V and 5 bases for J; bases not matched to a gene: 23. The CDR3 totals 20 residues. Germline values: CDR1 SEHNR, CDR2 FQNEAQ (reference sequence). The CDR3 reads CASSPERLGGRTRGTGELFF. CDR3 DNA sequence: TGTGCCAGCAGCCCAGAGCGACTCGGGGGGAGGACACGGGGGACCGGGGAGCTGTTTTTT.